The 14 T cell receptor beta chains listed next were all sequenced from one sample in a study of cytomegalovirus exposure and HLA in healthy donors. 60 Vbeta and 13 Jbeta primers were used in PCR. Assay: immunoSEQ multiplex PCR; the TCRdb copy retains only in-frame clones and omits some. This table holds some 180,000 clones, roughly 73% found once. Sequences were obtained from PBMCs. The receptors shown here come from a woman younger than 45 in good health and CMV-seronegative.

This clone was counted once. The CDR3 spells CASSSQYREETQYF. In DNA form, the CDR3 reads TGTGCCAGCAGCTCGCAATACAGGGAAGAGACCCAGTACTTC. This rearrangement joins TRBV5-4 to TRBJ2-5, with TRBD1 as a possible D gene (6 bases). The CDR3 length is 14 residues. V lost 3 bases to trimming and J lost 3 bases, with 12 bases between them. Germline V gene lookup returns CDR1 SGHNT and CDR2 YYREEE (reference sequence). The entire variable domain, with the rest obtained from reference TRBV5-4 and TRBJ2-5, is as follows: ETGVTQSPTHLIKTRGQQVTLRCSSQSGHNTVSWYQQALGQGPQFIFQYYREEENGRGNFPPRFSGLQFPNYSSELNVNALELDDSALYLCASSSQYREETQYFGPGTRLLVL.

The V gene is TRBV7-8, the J gene TRBJ1-5; D might be TRBD1 (6 bases). Trimming shortened V by 2 bases and J by 1 base, and 9 bases separated the two germline ends. Looked up from germline, CDR1 is SGHVS and CDR2 is FQNEAQ. The CDR3 spans 15 residues. The CDR3 reads CASSLTGISNQPQHF. The DNA for the CDR3 is TGTGCCAGCAGCTTAACAGGGATAAGCAATCAGCCCCAGCATTTT. The full variable domain, in which reference TRBV7-8 and TRBJ1-5 provide the parts outside the CDR3, is GAGVSQSPRYKVAKRGQDVALRCDPISGHVSLFWYQQALGQGPEFLTYFQNEAQLDKSGLPSDRFFAERPEGSVSTLKIQRTQQEDSAVYLCASSLTGISNQPQHFGDGTRLSIL.

This chain links TRBV5-1 with TRBJ1-2; maybe TRBD1 (5 bases). Deletions cut 4 bases from V and 1 base from J, with 8 bases between. The CDR3 covers 13 residues. Germline V gives CDR1 SGHRS, CDR2 YFSETQ. The CDR3 loop is CASSGGYNYGYTF. The DNA of the CDR3 is TGCGCCAGCAGCGGGGGGTATAACTATGGCTACACCTTC.

The rearrangement uses TRBV18 and TRBJ2-1; D perhaps matches TRBD2 (6 bases). Germline loops: CDR1 KGHSH, CDR2 LQKENI. CDR3 size: 14 residues. Trimming pared 6 bases from V and 4 bases from J, leaving 13 bases between. The CDR3 DNA sequence: TGTGCCAGCTCCCCCCGGGGGTCTTACAATGAGCAGTTCTTC. This gives the protein CASSPRGSYNEQFF.

V is TRBV11-2 and J is TRBJ1-4, with unresolved D. The germline V gene has CDR1 SGHAT and CDR2 FQNNGV. The CDR3 contains 13 residues. The V gene lost 1 base and the J gene lost 8 bases, with 8 bases spanning the gap. In DNA, the CDR3 is TGTGCCAGCAGCTTAGGAGGATACGAAAAACTGTTTTTT. Translated, it gives CASSLGGYEKLFF.

This sequence joins TRBV18 and TRBJ1-4, with 7 bases identical to TRBD1. V was clipped by 3 bases and J by 6 bases; unmatched bases: 4. The CDR3 consists of 14 residues. The germline CDR1 and CDR2 sequences are KGHSH and LQKENI. This chain's CDR3 is CASSPQGEDEKLFF. CDR3 sequence (DNA): TGTGCCAGCTCACCCCAGGGGGAGGATGAAAAACTGTTTTTT.

The chain employs TRBV7-9 and TRBJ1-1; TRBD1 matches at 8 bases. This CDR3 has 16 amino acids. With 6 bases clipped from V and 1 base from J, the junction kept 10 bases outside the gene matches. Germline V gene data show CDR1 as SEHNR and CDR2 as FQNEAQ (reference sequence). CDR3 in amino acids: CASSNTGGTRNTEAFF. The CDR3 coding sequence is TGTGCCAGCAGTAATACAGGGGGGACACGGAACACTGAAGCTTTCTTT.

The chain recombines TRBV6-1 with TRBJ2-7, with TRBD1 identical over 9 bases. The germline CDR1 and CDR2 sequences are MNHNS and SASEGT. Trimming removed 4 bases from V and 5 bases from J; junction bases left unmatched: 9. CDR3 length: 15 amino acids. The CDR3 protein is CASSATHRGLDEQYF. The CDR3 nucleotides are TGTGCCAGCAGTGCCACTCACAGGGGGCTGGACGAGCAGTACTTC.

This chain links TRBV7-9 with TRBJ2-7; unclear D gene. The CDR3 has 12 residues. The V gene lost 2 bases and the J gene lost 3 bases, with 5 bases spanning the gap. CDR1 and CDR2 from the germline V gene are SEHNR and FQNEAQ (reference sequence). The CDR3 DNA reads as TGTGCCAGCAGCTTAACGAGCTACGAGCAGTACTTC. Amino acids: CASSLTSYEQYF.

The rearrangement links TRBV21-1 to TRBJ1-1. TRBV21-1 is a pseudogene locus. The CDR3 loop spans 13 amino acids. The chain's CDR3 is CASSKAPPGGAFF. The CDR3 bases are TGTGCCAGCAGCAAAGCTCCCCCCGGGGGAGCTTTCTTT.

In this sample, this clone turned up once. The CDR3 region has the DNA TGTGCCAGCTCACAAAGGAGTTCTGGCTACACCTTC. It is translated as CASSQRSSGYTF. The V call is TRBV18, the J call TRBJ1-2, with D unresolved. CDR3 size: 12 residues. Trimming pared 4 bases from V and 7 bases from J, leaving 10 bases between. Germline V gene data show CDR1 as KGHSH and CDR2 as LQKENI. Together with reference TRBV18 and TRBJ1-2, the CDR3 gives the full variable domain: NAGVMQNPRHLVRRRGQEARLRCSPMKGHSHVYWYRQLPEEGLKFMVYLQKENIIDESGMPKERFSAEFPKEGPSILRIQQVVRGDSAAYFCASSQRSSGYTFGSGTRLTVV.

This clone was seen a few times. In the same sample, other DNA sequences code for this CDR3. The V gene is TRBV27, the J gene TRBJ1-5; D not certain. Germline CDR1 reads MNHEY; CDR2 reads SMNVEV (reference sequence). V was shortened by 2 bases and J by 1 base, with 6 bases between the two germline ends. This CDR3 is 14 amino acids long. The CDR3 DNA reads as TGTGCCAGCAGTTTAGGAGGGAGCAATCAGCCCCAGCATTTT. It specifies CASSLGGSNQPQHF.

This clone was observed a few times. The chain couples TRBV11-2 to TRBJ2-7; 7 bases fit TRBD1. Germline CDR1 reads SGHAT; CDR2 reads FQNNGV. The CDR3 covers 15 residues. The J segment lost 6 bases and the V segment lost 1 base, leaving 9 bases of the junction unmatched. CDR3: CASSLVPGQRGEQYF. The CDR3 bases are TGTGCCAGCAGCTTAGTCCCGGGACAGAGGGGCGAGCAGTACTTC.

The V call is TRBV4-1, the J call TRBJ2-1; D perhaps matches TRBD2 (6 bases). V shed 0 bases and J shed 7 bases, with 25 bases lying between them. The CDR3 totals 19 residues. CDR1 and CDR2 (germline): MGHRA, YSYEKL. The CDR3 DNA reads TGCGCCAGCAGCCAAGATCGGGGCGGGGAGACCCTCGGATTGAATGAGCAGTTCTTC. Amino acids: CASSQDRGGETLGLNEQFF.